What follows are 30 T cell receptor beta chains derived from one specimen sequenced in a study of CD8+CD57+ T cells in acquired aplastic anemia. Genomic DNA provided the template from which TCR beta VDJ and CDR3 profiles were obtained. MiXCR, run by TCRdb on the reads, gives a single entry per CDR3 protein. The data contain roughly 51,000 distinct CDR3 sequences, 70% to 80% of them singletons. Sequenced sample: sorted CD4+, CD8+, or CD8+CD57+ T cells (not recorded which) from PBMCs. These receptors were taken from a human donor in good health, serving as a control.

J is TRBJ2-5 and V is TRBV9; 7 bases fit TRBD2. The germline CDR1 and CDR2 sequences are SGDLS and YYNGEE. The J segment lost 5 bases and the V segment lost 4 bases, leaving 11 bases of the junction unmatched. The CDR3 loop spans 15 amino acids. The CDR3 spells CASSPGGGLEETQYF. CDR3 DNA: TGTGCCAGCAGCCCCGGCGGAGGACTAGAGGAGACCCAGTACTTC. Supplemented by reference TRBV9 and TRBJ2-5, the full variable domain reads DSGVTQTPKHLITATGQRVTLRCSPRSGDLSVYWYQQSLDQGLQFLIQYYNGEERAKGNILERFSAQQFPDLHSELNLSSLELGDSALYFCASSPGGGLEETQYFGPGTRLLVL.

The table lists this clonotype with a count of one. CDR3 sequence: CASRRTSGGYEQYF. For the CDR3, the DNA is TGTGCCAGCAGAAGGACTAGCGGGGGCTACGAGCAGTACTTC. The chain combines TRBV2 with TRBJ2-7; 13 bases match TRBD2. V trimming: 6 bases; J trimming: 3 bases; junction bases outside the gene matches: 2. This CDR3 spans 14 amino acids. The germline V gene has CDR1 SNHLY and CDR2 FYNNEI. Together with reference TRBV2 and TRBJ2-7, the CDR3 gives the full variable domain: EPEVTQTPSHQVTQMGQEVILRCVPISNHLYFYWYRQILGQKVEFLVSFYNNEISEKSEIFDDQFSVERPDGSNFTLKIRSTKLEDSAMYFCASRRTSGGYEQYFGPGTRLTVT.

The rearrangement uses TRBV2 and TRBJ1-1; the D gene is possibly TRBD1 (5 bases). CDR3 length equals 16 residues. CDR1 SNHLY and CDR2 FYNNEI come from the germline V gene. Between the trimmed V and J ends, which lost 7 bases and 2 bases, there was a span of 20 bases. CDR3 sequence reads: CASNYVVGTDNTEAFF. DNA for the CDR3: TGTGCCAGCAATTACGTGGTTGGGACGGACAACACTGAAGCTTTCTTT.

The chain is built from TRBV7-9 and TRBJ2-5; D may be TRBD2 (5 bases). Deletions cut 5 bases from V and 4 bases from J, with 8 bases between. CDR3 length: 12 residues. Germline-derived CDR1 and CDR2 are SEHNR and FQNEAQ (reference sequence). The CDR3 reads CASSPGSETQYF. In DNA, the CDR3 is TGTGCCAGCAGCCCGGGGTCAGAGACCCAGTACTTC.

This clonotype was seen a handful of times. CDR3 nucleotides: TGCGCCAGCAGTCCAGGGGGCACAGATACGCAGTATTTT. Translating it yields CASSPGGTDTQYF. The chain joins TRBV10-1 to TRBJ2-3, with D possibly matching TRBD1 (6 bases). The V end was cut by 5 bases, the J end by 1 base, with 7 bases between. The CDR3 is 13 amino acids. CDR1 and CDR2 (germline): WNHNN, SYGVQD (reference sequence).

The J gene is TRBJ2-7, the V gene TRBV25-1, with 8 bases fitting TRBD1. J gave up 3 bases and V 6 bases, and 7 bases lay outside the gene matches. Germline-derived CDR1 and CDR2 are MGHDK and SYGVNS. The length of the CDR3 is 14 residues. The chain's CDR3 is CASSPLGTGYEQYF. The CDR3 DNA is TGTGCCAGCAGCCCTCTAGGGACAGGCTACGAGCAGTACTTC.

This clonotype was picked up many times. The chain is built from TRBV11-2 and TRBJ1-1; tentative D call: TRBD1 (5 bases). The germline CDR1 and CDR2 sequences are SGHAT and FQNNGV. V was trimmed by 3 bases and J by 6 bases, leaving 11 bases between them. This CDR3 spans 13 amino acids. CDR3 coding DNA: TGTGCCAGCAGCTTGGGGGAGGACCCTGAAGCTTTCTTT. Its protein product is CASSLGEDPEAFF.

Details on this clonotype: The CDR3 does not end in the conserved phenylalanine or tryptophan, so this is likely a read error. The limits of the CDR3 on the DNA are not certain, so only TCRdb's listed CDR3 is given. V gene TRBV24-1 combines with J gene TRBJ1-3. 10 amino acids form the CDR3, both terminal residues included. CDR1 and CDR2 from the germline V gene are KGHDR and SFDVKD. This chain's CDR3 is CATSSGRRDT.

Here the CDR3 reads CASSLVGQLEAFF. Written as DNA, the CDR3 is TGTGCCAGCAGCTTAGTAGGACAGTTAGAAGCTTTCTTT. This chain uses TRBV7-9 with TRBJ1-1, with a possible D match to TRBD1 (6 bases). V lost 1 base and J lost 8, with 11 bases in between. In germline, CDR1 is SEHNR, CDR2 FQNEAQ (reference sequence). This CDR3 is built from 13 residues.

This clonotype has at least ten counts. V usage is TRBV30 and J usage is TRBJ1-2; D remains ambiguous. In germline, CDR1 is GTSNPN, CDR2 SVGIG (reference sequence). V lost 1 base and J lost 7, with 19 bases in between. The CDR3 is 15 residues long. Here the CDR3 reads CAWSAIHGEPGGYTF. CDR3 coding DNA: TGTGCCTGGAGTGCAATACACGGAGAACCCGGTGGCTACACCTTC.

This clonotype was seen only a few times. The chain links TRBV2 to TRBJ2-5; D gene uncertain. The V end lost 3 bases, the J end lost 2 bases, and 7 bases lay between the germline ends. The CDR3 extends over 13 amino acids. The V gene's germline CDR1 is SNHLY and CDR2 FYNNEI. CDR3 sequence: CASSDLAQETQYF. The CDR3 DNA reads as TGTGCCAGCAGTGACCTGGCACAAGAGACCCAGTACTTC.

The V call is TRBV15, the J call TRBJ2-7; the match to TRBD1 covers 7 bases. After removal of 0 bases from V and 2 bases from J, the junction contained 4 bases not matched to a gene. The CDR3 covers 15 residues. Germline V gene lookup returns CDR1 LNHNV and CDR2 YYDKDF (reference sequence). The CDR3 DNA reads as TGTGCCACCAGCAGAGAGGGACAGAGCACCTACGAGCAGTACTTC. Its translation: CATSREGQSTYEQYF.

The chain joins TRBV20-1 to TRBJ2-5; TRBD1 might be the D (5 bases). The J call may be incorrect, as the DNA end agrees better with TRBJ2-7. Germline CDR1 DFQATT, CDR2 SNEGSKA (reference sequence). CDR3 size: 13 residues. CDR3 coding DNA: TGCAGTGCTAGGGAGACAGACTCCTACGAGCAGTACTTC. It yields the protein CSARETDSYEQYF.

This clonotype was detected ten times or more. This chain uses TRBV18 with TRBJ1-6, with a tentative D call TRBD1 (6 bases). The V end was cut by 1 base, the J end by 7 bases, with 14 bases between. The CDR3 is 16 amino acids. The germline CDR1 and CDR2 sequences are KGHSH and LQKENI. The DNA of the CDR3 is TGTGCCAGCTCACCACACAGGGCCCTTCGGAATTCACCCCTCCACTTT. It encodes CASSPHRALRNSPLHF.

The genes are TRBV7-6 and TRBJ2-5; no clear D. Trimming left V 4 bases short and J 2 bases short, with 5 bases between. Per the germline V gene, CDR1 is SGHVS and CDR2 is FNYEAQ. The CDR3 covers 12 residues. The CDR3 is CASSSPQETQYF. CDR3 bases: TGTGCCAGCAGCTCCCCTCAAGAGACCCAGTACTTC.

This chain's CDR3 is CASSMGQGGYEQYF. The CDR3 DNA is TGTGCCAGTAGTATGGGACAGGGTGGGTACGAGCAGTACTTC. The rearrangement links TRBV19 to TRBJ2-7, with 9 nucleotides matching TRBD1. Germline V CDR1 and CDR2: LNHDA, SQIVND (reference sequence). The CDR3 length is 14 residues. With V trimmed by 3 bases and J by 4 bases, 4 bases remained unmatched. Based on the CDR3 plus reference TRBV19 and TRBJ2-7, the full variable domain is DGGITQSPKYLFRKEGQNVTLSCEQNLNHDAMYWYRQDPGQGLRLIYYSQIVNDFQKGDIAEGYSVSREKKESFPLTVTSAQKNPTAFYLCASSMGQGGYEQYFGPGTRLTVT.

In regard to this clonotype: This is likely a read error, given that the CDR3 carries no conserved phenylalanine or tryptophan at its end. It is unclear where the CDR3 begins or ends on the DNA, so no DNA is shown, and the CDR3 is as TCRdb lists it. This chain joins TRBV29-1 and TRBJ1-3. Germline CDR1 and CDR2: SQVTM and ANQGSEA. Including both end residues, the CDR3 is 9 amino acids long. The CDR3 spells CSVEDTLAG.

The chain uses TRBV25-1 and TRBJ2-7; 9 bases fit TRBD2. The CDR3 is 16 residues long. With V trimmed by 3 bases and J by 4 bases, 10 bases remained unmatched. CDR1 MGHDK and CDR2 SYGVNS come from the germline V gene. The CDR3 DNA sequence: TGTGCCAGCAGTGACACAACTAGCGGGCCGGTATACGAGCAGTACTTC. Translated: CASSDTTSGPVYEQYF.

J is TRBJ2-1 and V is TRBV24-1, with 8 bases identical to TRBD2. Unmatched junction bases numbered 13, after V lost 10 bases and J lost 6 bases. The CDR3 has 15 residues. The germline V gene has CDR1 KGHDR and CDR2 SFDVKD. DNA of the CDR3: TGTGCCACTACCGACTCCGGGACTAGTTCCAATGAGCAGTTCTTC. It yields the protein CATTDSGTSSNEQFF.

This chain joins TRBV20-1 and TRBJ2-5, with 8 bases matching TRBD1. The junction had 3 bases not matched to a gene; V was cut back by 1 base and J by 5 bases. From germline, CDR1 is DFQATT and CDR2 SNEGSKA (reference sequence). The CDR3 has 13 amino acids. DNA for the CDR3: TGCAGTGCTAGAGGGACAGGGTTTGAGACCCAGTACTTC. Its protein product is CSARGTGFETQYF.

This clonotype was recorded a few times. The V and J genes are TRBV10-3 and TRBJ1-1; possibly TRBD1 for D (6 bases). The V gene's germline CDR1 is ENHRY and CDR2 SYGVKD. This CDR3 is 11 amino acids long. V was clipped by 9 bases and J by 7 bases, with 12 bases between them. The CDR3 protein is CAIKQGNEAFF. In DNA, the CDR3 is TGTGCCATTAAACAGGGTAATGAAGCTTTCTTT.

This clonotype occurred many times. This chain connects TRBV4-1 to TRBJ1-2; D unclear. The germline V gene has CDR1 MGHRA and CDR2 YSYEKL. The CDR3 extends over 15 amino acids. Trimming removed 6 bases at V and 4 bases at J, with 18 bases between. As DNA, the CDR3 is TGCGCCAGCAGGGGGATTGGCCAGTCCCCCTATGGCTACACCTTC. Its translation: CASRGIGQSPYGYTF.

This clonotype has more than one count but fewer than ten. The chain couples TRBV7-3 to TRBJ2-2, with D unclear. This CDR3 contains 12 residues. The V and J ends lost 9 bases and 7 bases respectively, with 12 bases between them. CDR1 is SGHTA, CDR2 FQGTGA, per germline. The CDR3 protein is CASSPDHGELFF. In DNA form, the CDR3 reads TGTGCCAGTAGCCCAGATCACGGGGAGCTGTTTTTT.

The rearrangement joins TRBV4-1 to TRBJ2-3; 7 nucleotides agree with TRBD2. Trimming cost V 1 base and J 0 bases; bases outside gene matches: 10. Germline V gives CDR1 MGHRA, CDR2 YSYEKL. The CDR3 has 18 amino acids. Here the CDR3 reads CASSQAVASGASTDTQYF. The CDR3 bases are TGCGCCAGCAGCCAAGCTGTCGCTAGCGGCGCTAGCACAGATACGCAGTATTTT.

V is TRBV29-1 and J is TRBJ2-7; tentative D call: TRBD2 (5 bases). With 0 bases removed from V and 3 bases from J, the gap between germline ends came to 9 bases. CDR1 SQVTM and CDR2 ANQGSEA come from the germline V gene. The CDR3 totals 13 residues. The CDR3 nucleotides read TGCAGCGTTGAAGACGCGGGCAGCTACGAGCAGTACTTC. It codes for CSVEDAGSYEQYF.

In its sample, this clonotype is medium-sized. V gene TRBV15 combines with J gene TRBJ2-6; maybe TRBD1 (6 bases). Germline-derived CDR1 and CDR2 are LNHNV and YYDKDF (reference sequence). With 5 bases removed from V and 0 bases from J, the gap between germline ends came to 11 bases. This CDR3 has 16 amino acids. The CDR3 nucleotides are TGTGCCACCAGCTTTACAGGGAGCTCTGGGGCCAACGTCCTGACTTTC. Amino acids: CATSFTGSSGANVLTF.

The chain uses TRBV6-5 and TRBJ1-6, with TRBD1 identical over 9 bases. Germline V lookup: CDR1 MNHEY, CDR2 SVGAGI. Losses at the gene ends were 1 base for V and 6 bases for J; bases not matched to a gene: 7. The CDR3 extends over 17 amino acids. CDR3 region: CASSYLGDRAGNSPLHF. The CDR3 DNA sequence: TGTGCCAGCAGTTACTTGGGGGACAGGGCCGGTAATTCACCCCTCCACTTT.

This clonotype was detected a few times. The chain uses TRBV29-1 and TRBJ2-7; perhaps D is TRBD1 or TRBD2 (5 bases each). V lost 7 bases, J lost 4 bases, and 14 bases lay in between. Germline V gene lookup returns CDR1 SQVTM and CDR2 ANQGSEA. The CDR3 contains 12 residues. The CDR3 protein is CSAGPDKYEQYF. The DNA of the CDR3 is TGCAGCGCGGGGCCGGATAAATACGAGCAGTACTTC.

DNA of the CDR3: TGTGCCAGCAGTGAAGGTGGACTCGGAGCTTTCTTT. As protein: CASSEGGLGAFF. The chain combines TRBV2 with TRBJ1-1; D call uncertain. V was trimmed by 1 base and J by 10 bases, leaving 10 bases between them. This CDR3 comprises 12 residues. The germline V gene has CDR1 SNHLY and CDR2 FYNNEI.

The gene calls are TRBV9 and TRBJ1-3, with TRBD1 as a possible D gene (6 bases). Per germline, CDR1 SGDLS and CDR2 YYNGEE. The V gene lost 2 bases and the J gene lost 0 bases, with 9 bases spanning the gap. The CDR3 loop spans 15 amino acids. CDR3 nucleotide sequence: TGTGCCAGCAGCGTGACAGGCCTCTCTGGAAACACCATATATTTT. Amino acid sequence: CASSVTGLSGNTIYF.